This T cell receptor (beta chain) was profiled in a study of cytotoxic CD8 clonotypes in ibrutinib-treated CLL. The wider study: Response samples followed a median around 12 months of treatment, range 6 to 36. Mean yields were approximately 260,000 productive templates and roughly 94,000 productive rearrangements per sample. Study results and caveats: An increase in clonality occurred at ibrutinib response, followed by a return toward baseline at progression.

Library input was approximately 2.1 micrograms of DNA from cryopreserved PBMCs. TCRdb's table, derived via immunoSEQ multiplex PCR, lists solely in-frame clones and lacks some. The repertoire holds more than 200,000 clones, with 75% to 85% as singletons. Note on this clone: Its target is not known.

CDR3 length: 13 amino acids. From germline, CDR1 is SEHNR and CDR2 FQNEAQ (reference sequence). The V end was cut by 5 bases, the J end by 6 bases, with 10 bases between. This TCR derives from a human donor with chronic lymphocytic leukemia. V usage is TRBV7-9 and J usage is TRBJ2-2; D is unresolved. Sequenced here: PBMCs, sampled after 12 months of ibrutinib treatment. CDR3 residues: CASSLARPGELFF. CDR3 in DNA: TGTGCCAGCAGCCTGGCAAGGCCCGGGGAGCTGTTTTTT.